This paragraph covers one T cell receptor (beta chain) sequence. The antigen is not known. The data originate from a study of OX40 agonist ivuxolimab in advanced cancers. Whole-study findings and limits: Clones of CD4+ and CD8+ blood T cells grew by week 6 at doses of 0.1 to 3.0 mg/kg.

The method was immunoSEQ multiplex PCR; TCRdb's version includes in-frame clones alone and lacks a portion of them. Of 15,000 or so clones in the sample, about 80% were seen once. CDR3 size: 15 residues. Per germline, CDR1 MRHNA and CDR2 SNTAGT. J was trimmed by 2 bases and V by 3 bases; bases with no gene match: 4. The source of this sequence is an adult with an advanced solid tumor such as melanoma, head and neck, liver or kidney cancer. J is TRBJ2-3 and V is TRBV6-4; 8 positions agree with TRBD2. Material: CD4+ or CD8+ T cells sorted from blood, obtained in a trial of the OX40 agonist ivuxolimab. The CDR3 bases are TGTGCCAGCAGTGAAGCGGGAGAGCCCACAGATACGCAGTATTTT. The encoded protein is CASSEAGEPTDTQYF.